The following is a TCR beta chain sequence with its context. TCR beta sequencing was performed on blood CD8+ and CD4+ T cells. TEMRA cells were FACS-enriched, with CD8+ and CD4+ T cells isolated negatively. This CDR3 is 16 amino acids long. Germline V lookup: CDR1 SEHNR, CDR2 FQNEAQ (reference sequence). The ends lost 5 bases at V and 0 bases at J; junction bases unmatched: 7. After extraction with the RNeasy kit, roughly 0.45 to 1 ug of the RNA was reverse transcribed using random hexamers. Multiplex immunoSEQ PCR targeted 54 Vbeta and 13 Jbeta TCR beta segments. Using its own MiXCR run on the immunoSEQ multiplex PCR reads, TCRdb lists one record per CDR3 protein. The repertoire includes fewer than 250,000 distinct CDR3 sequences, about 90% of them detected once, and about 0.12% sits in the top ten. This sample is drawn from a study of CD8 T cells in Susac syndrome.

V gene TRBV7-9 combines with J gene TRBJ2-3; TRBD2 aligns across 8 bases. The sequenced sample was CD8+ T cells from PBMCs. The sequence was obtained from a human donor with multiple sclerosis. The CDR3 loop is CASSTSGGYSTDTQYF. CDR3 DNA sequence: TGTGCCAGCAGCACCAGCGGGGGCTATAGCACAGATACGCAGTATTTT.